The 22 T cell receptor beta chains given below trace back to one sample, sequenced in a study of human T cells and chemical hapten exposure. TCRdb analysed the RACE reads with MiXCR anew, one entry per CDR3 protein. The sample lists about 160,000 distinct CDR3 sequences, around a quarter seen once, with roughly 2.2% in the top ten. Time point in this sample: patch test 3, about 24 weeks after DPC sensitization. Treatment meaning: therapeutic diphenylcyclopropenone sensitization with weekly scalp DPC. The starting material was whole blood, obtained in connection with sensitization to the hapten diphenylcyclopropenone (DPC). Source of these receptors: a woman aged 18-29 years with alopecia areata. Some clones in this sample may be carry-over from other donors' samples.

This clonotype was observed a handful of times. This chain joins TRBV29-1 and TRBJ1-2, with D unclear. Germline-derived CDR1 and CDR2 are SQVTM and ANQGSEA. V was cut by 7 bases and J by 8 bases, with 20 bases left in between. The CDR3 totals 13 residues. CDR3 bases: TGCAGCGCCCACCCCCAGCACCCAGAAGGCTACACCTTC. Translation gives CSAHPQHPEGYTF.

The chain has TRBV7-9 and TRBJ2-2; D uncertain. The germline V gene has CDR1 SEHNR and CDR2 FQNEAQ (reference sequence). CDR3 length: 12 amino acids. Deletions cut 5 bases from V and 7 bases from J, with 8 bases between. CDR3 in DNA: TGTGCCAGCAGCCTCTCTTACGGGGAGCTGTTTTTT. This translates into CASSLSYGELFF.

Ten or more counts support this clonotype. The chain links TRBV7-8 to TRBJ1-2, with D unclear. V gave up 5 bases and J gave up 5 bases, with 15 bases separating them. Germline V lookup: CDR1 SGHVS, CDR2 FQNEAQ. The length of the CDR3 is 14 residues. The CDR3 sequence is CASSPSRSSYGYTF. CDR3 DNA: TGTGCCAGCAGCCCCAGCAGGTCTTCTTATGGCTACACCTTC.

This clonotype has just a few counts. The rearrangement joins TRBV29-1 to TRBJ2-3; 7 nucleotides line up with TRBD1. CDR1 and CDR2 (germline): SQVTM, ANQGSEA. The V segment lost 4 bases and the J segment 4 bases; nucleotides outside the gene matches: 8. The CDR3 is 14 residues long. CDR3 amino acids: CSVGPGGSADTQYF. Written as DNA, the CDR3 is TGCAGCGTTGGGCCAGGGGGATCGGCAGATACGCAGTATTTT.

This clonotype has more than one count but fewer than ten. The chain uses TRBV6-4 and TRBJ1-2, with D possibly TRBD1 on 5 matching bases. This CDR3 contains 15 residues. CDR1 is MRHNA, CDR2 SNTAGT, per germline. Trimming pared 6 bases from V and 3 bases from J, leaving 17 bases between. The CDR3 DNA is TGTGCCAGCAGCCTTGGGATTTGGGGGGACTATGGCTACACCTTC. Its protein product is CASSLGIWGDYGYTF.

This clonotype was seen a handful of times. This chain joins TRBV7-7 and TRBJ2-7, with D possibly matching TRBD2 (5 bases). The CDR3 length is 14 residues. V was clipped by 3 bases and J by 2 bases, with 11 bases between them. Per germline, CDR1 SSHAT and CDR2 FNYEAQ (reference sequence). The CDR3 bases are TGTGCCAGCAGCTTGAGGAGCGGCGCCTACGAGCAGTACTTC. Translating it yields CASSLRSGAYEQYF.

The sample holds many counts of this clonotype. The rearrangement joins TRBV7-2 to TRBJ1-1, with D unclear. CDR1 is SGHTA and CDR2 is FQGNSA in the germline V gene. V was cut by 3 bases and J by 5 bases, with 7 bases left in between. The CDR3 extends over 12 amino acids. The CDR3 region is CASSFLGTEAFF. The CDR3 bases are TGTGCCAGCAGCTTCTTGGGGACTGAAGCTTTCTTT. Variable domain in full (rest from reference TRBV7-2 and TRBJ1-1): GAGVSQSPSNKVTEKGKDVELRCDPISGHTALYWYRQSLGQGLEFLIYFQGNSAPDKSGLPSDRFSAERTGGSVSTLTIQRTQQEDSAVYLCASSFLGTEAFFGQGTRLTVV.

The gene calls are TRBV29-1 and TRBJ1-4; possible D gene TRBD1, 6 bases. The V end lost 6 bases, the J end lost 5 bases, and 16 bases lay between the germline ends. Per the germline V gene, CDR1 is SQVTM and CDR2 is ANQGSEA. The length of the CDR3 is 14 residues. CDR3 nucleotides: TGCAGCGTGACCAGACAGGACCAGAATGAAAAACTGTTTTTT. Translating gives CSVTRQDQNEKLFF.

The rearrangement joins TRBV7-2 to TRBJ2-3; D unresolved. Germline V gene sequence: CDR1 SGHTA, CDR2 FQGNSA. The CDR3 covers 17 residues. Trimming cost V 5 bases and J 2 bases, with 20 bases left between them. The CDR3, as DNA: TGTGCCAGCAGCCCCTCACTCCTTACCCAGGTCACAGATACGCAGTATTTT. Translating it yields CASSPSLLTQVTDTQYF.

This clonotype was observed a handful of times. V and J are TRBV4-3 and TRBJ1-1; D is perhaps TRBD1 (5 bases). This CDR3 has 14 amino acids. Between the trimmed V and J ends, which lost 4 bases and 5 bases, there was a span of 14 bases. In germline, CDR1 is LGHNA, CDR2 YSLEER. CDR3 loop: CASSRNQGLTEAFF. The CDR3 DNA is TGCGCCAGCAGCCGGAACCAGGGTCTGACTGAAGCTTTCTTT.

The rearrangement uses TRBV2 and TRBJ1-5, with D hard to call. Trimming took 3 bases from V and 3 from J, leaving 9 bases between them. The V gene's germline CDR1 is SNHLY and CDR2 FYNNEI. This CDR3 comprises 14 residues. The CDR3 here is CASSDGEANQPQHF. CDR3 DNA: TGTGCCAGCAGTGATGGGGAGGCCAATCAGCCCCAGCATTTT.

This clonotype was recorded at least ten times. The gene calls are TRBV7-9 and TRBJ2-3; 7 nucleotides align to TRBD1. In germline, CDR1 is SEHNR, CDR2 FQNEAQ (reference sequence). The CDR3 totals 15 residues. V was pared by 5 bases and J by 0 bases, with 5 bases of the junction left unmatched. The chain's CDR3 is CASSPKQGSTDTQYF. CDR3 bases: TGTGCCAGCAGCCCTAAACAGGGGAGCACAGATACGCAGTATTTT.

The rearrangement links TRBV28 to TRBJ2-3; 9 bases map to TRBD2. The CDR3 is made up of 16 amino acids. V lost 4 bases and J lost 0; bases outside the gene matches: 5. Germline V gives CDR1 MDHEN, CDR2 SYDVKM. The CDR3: CASSSTSGTSTDTQYF. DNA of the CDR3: TGTGCCAGCAGTTCGACTAGCGGAACAAGCACAGATACGCAGTATTTT.

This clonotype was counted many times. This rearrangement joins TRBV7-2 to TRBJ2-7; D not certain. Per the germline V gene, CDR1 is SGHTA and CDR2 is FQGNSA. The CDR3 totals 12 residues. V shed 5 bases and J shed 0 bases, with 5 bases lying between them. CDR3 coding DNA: TGTGCCAGCAGCCCTTACTCCTACGAGCAGTACTTC. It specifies CASSPYSYEQYF.

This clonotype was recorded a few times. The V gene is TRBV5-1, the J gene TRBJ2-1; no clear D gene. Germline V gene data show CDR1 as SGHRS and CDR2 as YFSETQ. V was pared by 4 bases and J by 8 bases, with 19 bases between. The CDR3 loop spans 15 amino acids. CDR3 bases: TGCGCCAGCAGCAAGGGTCCTCATTACGACGATGAGCAGTTCTTC. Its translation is CASSKGPHYDDEQFF.

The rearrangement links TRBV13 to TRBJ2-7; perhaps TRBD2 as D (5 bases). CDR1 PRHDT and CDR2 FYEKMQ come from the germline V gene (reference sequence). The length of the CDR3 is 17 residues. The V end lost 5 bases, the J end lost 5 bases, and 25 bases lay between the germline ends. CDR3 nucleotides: TGTGCCAGCAGCCCGGGTGGCAGAGACCTAATCGGGGACGAGCAGTACTTC. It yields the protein CASSPGGRDLIGDEQYF.

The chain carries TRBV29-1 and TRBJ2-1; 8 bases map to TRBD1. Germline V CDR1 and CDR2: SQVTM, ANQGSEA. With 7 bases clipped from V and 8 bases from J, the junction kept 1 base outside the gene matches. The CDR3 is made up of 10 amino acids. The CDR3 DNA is TGCAGCGGGACAGGGCATGAGCAGTTCTTC. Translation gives CSGTGHEQFF.

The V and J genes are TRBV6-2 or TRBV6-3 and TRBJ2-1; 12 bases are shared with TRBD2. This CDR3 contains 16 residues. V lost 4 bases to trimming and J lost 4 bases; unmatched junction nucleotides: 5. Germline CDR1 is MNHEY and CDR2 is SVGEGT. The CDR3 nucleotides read TGTGCCAGCAGTTCCCCACTAGCGGGGGGTTACAATGAGCAGTTCTTC. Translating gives CASSSPLAGGYNEQFF.

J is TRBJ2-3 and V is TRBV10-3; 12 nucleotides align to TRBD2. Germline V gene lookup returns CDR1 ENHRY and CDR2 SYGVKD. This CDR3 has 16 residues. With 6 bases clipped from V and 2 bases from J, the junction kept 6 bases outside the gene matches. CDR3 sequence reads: CAIRTSGGPVTDTQYF. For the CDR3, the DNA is TGTGCCATCAGGACTAGCGGGGGCCCCGTCACAGATACGCAGTATTTT.

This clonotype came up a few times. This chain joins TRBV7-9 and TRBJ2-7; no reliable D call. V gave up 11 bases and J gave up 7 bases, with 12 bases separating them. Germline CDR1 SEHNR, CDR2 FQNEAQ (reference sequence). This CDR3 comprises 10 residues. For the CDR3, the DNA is TGTGCCGGACCCATTTGGGAGCAGTACTTC. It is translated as CAGPIWEQYF.

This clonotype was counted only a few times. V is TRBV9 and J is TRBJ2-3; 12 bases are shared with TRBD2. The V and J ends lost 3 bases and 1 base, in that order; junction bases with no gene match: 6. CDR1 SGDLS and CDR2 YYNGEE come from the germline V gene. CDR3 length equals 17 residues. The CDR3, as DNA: TGTGCCAGCAGCGATACTAGCGGGAGGCCCCGCACAGATACGCAGTATTTT. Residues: CASSDTSGRPRTDTQYF.

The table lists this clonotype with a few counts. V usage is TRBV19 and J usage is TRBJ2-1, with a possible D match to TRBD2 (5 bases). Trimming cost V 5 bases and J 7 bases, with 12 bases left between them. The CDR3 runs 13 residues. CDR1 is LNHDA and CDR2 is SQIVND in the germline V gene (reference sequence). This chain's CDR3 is CASSAAVVNEQFF. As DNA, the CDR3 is TGTGCCAGTAGTGCAGCGGTAGTAAATGAGCAGTTCTTC.